The 7 T cell receptor beta chains listed next were all sequenced from one sample in a study of OX40 agonist ivuxolimab in advanced cancers. Method: immunoSEQ multiplex PCR; TCRdb's copy keeps in-frame clones and lacks some. The repertoire holds 65,000 to 70,000 clones, with about 84% as singletons. Material: CD4+ or CD8+ T cells sorted from blood, obtained in a trial of the OX40 agonist ivuxolimab. Source of these receptors: an adult with an advanced solid tumor such as melanoma, head and neck, liver or kidney cancer.

The chain employs TRBV18 and TRBJ1-1; 8 positions match TRBD1. CDR1 is KGHSH and CDR2 is LQKENI in the germline V gene. Germline trimming cut 4 bases from V and 2 bases from J; bases unmatched to any gene: 9. This CDR3 has 16 residues. The CDR3 DNA follows: TGTGCCAGCTCACTTTATCGGACAGGGCCAAACACTGAAGCTTTCTTT. It translates to CASSLYRTGPNTEAFF.

The gene calls are TRBV7-9 and TRBJ2-5, with 8 bases aligning to TRBD1. Germline CDR1 SEHNR, CDR2 FQNEAQ (reference sequence). The length of the CDR3 is 16 residues. V gave up 4 bases and J gave up 2 bases; unmatched junction bases: 9. CDR3 DNA: TGTGCCAGCAGCTCAACAAGGAGACAGGGGCAAGAGACCCAGTACTTC. Translation gives CASSSTRRQGQETQYF.

The chain joins TRBV4-2 to TRBJ1-2; D not resolved. The V and J ends lost 0 bases and 6 bases respectively, with 8 bases between them. The CDR3 contains 13 residues. Germline CDR1 is LGHNA and CDR2 is YNFKEQ. The CDR3 nucleotides read TGTGCCAGCAGCCAAGATAAGGAAAATGGCTACACCTTC. Protein sequence: CASSQDKENGYTF.

The chain has TRBV15 and TRBJ2-7, with 11 bases identical to TRBD2. V lost 5 bases to trimming and J lost 0 bases; unmatched junction nucleotides: 6. Germline V gene sequence: CDR1 LNHNV, CDR2 YYDKDF (reference sequence). The CDR3 consists of 16 residues. In DNA form, the CDR3 reads TGTGCCACCAGCTCCGGACTAGCGGGCTTCTCCTACGAGCAGTACTTC. Protein product: CATSSGLAGFSYEQYF. The full variable domain, in which reference TRBV15 and TRBJ2-7 provide the parts outside the CDR3, is DAMVIQNPRYQVTQFGKPVTLSCSQTLNHNVMYWYQQKSSQAPKLLFHYYDKDFNNEADTPDNFQSRRPNTSFCFLDIRSPGLGDTAMYLCATSSGLAGFSYEQYFGPGTRLTVT.

J is TRBJ2-2 and V is TRBV6-1; 8 bases align to TRBD1. The CDR3 covers 15 residues. J gave up 5 bases and V 9 bases, and 11 bases lay outside the gene matches. Germline CDR1 is MNHNS and CDR2 is SASEGT. The CDR3 here is CASEGQGEGTGELFF. CDR3 nucleotides: TGTGCCAGTGAAGGACAGGGAGAAGGTACCGGGGAGCTGTTTTTT.

The sample holds one count of this clone. V usage is TRBV30 and J usage is TRBJ2-3, with 10 bases that match TRBD2. The germline gives CDR1 GTSNPN, CDR2 SVGIG (reference sequence). Trimming took 5 bases from V and 6 from J; bases not matched to a gene: 8. The CDR3 covers 14 residues. CDR3 DNA: TGTGCCTGGGCCATGTTACTAGCGGGGGATACGCAGTATTTT. Translated, it gives CAWAMLLAGDTQYF.

The gene calls are TRBV9 and TRBJ2-3, with D tentatively TRBD2 (6 bases). The germline gives CDR1 SGDLS, CDR2 YYNGEE. The CDR3 covers 16 residues. Trimming removed 4 bases from V and 0 bases from J, with 15 bases in between. This CDR3 is CASSWGVYSSTDTQYF. Here the CDR3 DNA reads TGTGCCAGCAGCTGGGGGGTTTATTCTAGCACAGATACGCAGTATTTT.